Below, 9 T cell receptor beta chains from the same sample are listed, as sequenced in a study of shared clonotypes between healthy human individuals. Only in-frame clones appear in the TCRdb table, and some are missing; sequencing was by immunoSEQ multiplex PCR. The profile shows 2,500,000 or so clones, just over 90% of them singletons. Material: naive CD4+ T cells sorted from blood. Subset meaning: CD45RA+ positively selected. These receptors came from a man younger than 35 in good health.

CDR3 sequence (DNA): TGTGCCAGCAGCGTGGGTGAACAGGGCCGGCAGTACTTC. Protein sequence: CASSVGEQGRQYF. The J gene is TRBJ2-7, the V gene TRBV9, with D perhaps TRBD1 (6 bases). Germline V gene sequence: CDR1 SGDLS, CDR2 YYNGEE. The CDR3 runs 13 residues. V lost 2 bases and J lost 9, with 15 bases in between.

The genes are TRBV23-1 and TRBJ2-1; D may be TRBD2 (6 bases). TRBV23-1 is an ORF, and what it does is uncertain. The length of the CDR3 is 16 residues. Trimming removed 4 bases at V and 4 bases at J, with 17 bases between. The CDR3 nucleotides read TGCGCCAGCAGTCTTCCTGGGGACTGGAGTTACAATGAGCAGTTCTTC. Amino acids: CASSLPGDWSYNEQFF.

The chain carries TRBV5-6 and TRBJ1-5, with 8 bases aligning to TRBD1. Germline V gene lookup returns CDR1 SGHDT and CDR2 YYEEEE. The CDR3 extends over 17 amino acids. Trimming took 0 bases from V and 4 from J; bases not matched to a gene: 9. Written as DNA, the CDR3 is TGTGCCAGCAGCTTGGGTATCGCGGGACAGGTTAATCAGCCCCAGCATTTT. It yields the protein CASSLGIAGQVNQPQHF. The whole variable domain, remainder taken from reference TRBV5-6 and TRBJ1-5, is DAGVTQSPTHLIKTRGQQVTLRCSPKSGHDTVSWYQQALGQGPQFIFQYYEEEERQRGNFPDRFSGHQFPNYSSELNVNALLLGDSALYLCASSLGIAGQVNQPQHFGDGTRLSIL.

The chain links TRBV11-1 to TRBJ2-7; D gene unclear. CDR3 length: 12 amino acids. Germline V gives CDR1 SGHAT, CDR2 FQDESV (reference sequence). V gave up 7 bases and J gave up 3 bases, with 10 bases separating them. CDR3: CASTLSGYEQYF. CDR3 nucleotide sequence: TGTGCCAGCACCCTGAGTGGCTACGAGCAGTACTTC.

The CDR3 loop reads CASSIRQASNQPQHF. The DNA of the CDR3 is TGTGCCAGCAGCATTAGACAGGCTAGCAATCAGCCCCAGCATTTT. The chain uses TRBV21-1 and TRBJ1-5; the D call TRBD1 from the table was never checked on the DNA. TRBV21-1 is recorded as a pseudogene. The CDR3 is 15 residues long.

This clone was detected a few times. CDR3 sequence: CASSSNTGAFF. The CDR3 DNA reads as TGTGCCAGCAGTTCCAACACGGGAGCTTTCTTT. This rearrangement joins TRBV11-2 to TRBJ1-1; D uncertain. CDR3 length: 11 residues. The germline gives CDR1 SGHAT, CDR2 FQNNGV. The germline V and J ends were trimmed by 6 bases and 10 bases, with 12 bases remaining between them.

The gene calls are TRBV10-1 and TRBJ1-2; a possible D gene is TRBD1 (6 bases). Germline loops: CDR1 WNHNN, CDR2 SYGVQD (reference sequence). V gave up 5 bases and J gave up 8 bases, with 21 bases separating them. The CDR3 runs 15 residues. The CDR3 coding sequence is TGCGCCAGCAGTAGGTTGAACAGGGTCGAGGAGGGCTACACCTTC. Residues: CASSRLNRVEEGYTF.

For the CDR3, the DNA is TGTGCCAGCAGTTACTCGAAGGGGTGGGACACTGAAGCTTTCTTT. Its translation is CASSYSKGWDTEAFF. This chain joins TRBV6-6 and TRBJ1-1, with D tentatively TRBD1 (5 bases). Germline V lookup: CDR1 MNHNY, CDR2 SVGAGI (reference sequence). CDR3 size: 15 residues. V dropped 0 bases and J dropped 3 bases, with 11 bases sitting between them.

The genes are TRBV28 and TRBJ1-6; 8 bases agree with TRBD1. J lost 7 bases, V lost 2 bases, and 4 bases had no gene match. CDR1 is MDHEN, CDR2 SYDVKM, per germline. This CDR3 spans 15 amino acids. As DNA, the CDR3 is TGTGCCAGCAGTTTAATGGACAGGGACAATTCACCCCTCCACTTT. It specifies CASSLMDRDNSPLHF.